Below are 29 T cell receptor beta chains sequenced from a single sample in a study of cytomegalovirus exposure and HLA in healthy donors. The PCR was carried out with 60 Vbeta primers and 13 Jbeta primers. Here immunoSEQ multiplex PCR was the method, and the copy in TCRdb shows in-frame clones only, minus some. The sample includes 70,000 to 80,000 clones, around 80% of them seen just once. Sequences were obtained from PBMCs. These receptor sequences come from a man aged 18 to 30 in good health and CMV-seronegative.

The CDR3 loop reads CASSLGDSSYEQYF. CDR3 bases: TGTGCCAGCAGCTTAGGGGACAGTTCCTACGAGCAGTACTTC. V gene TRBV7-6 combines with J gene TRBJ2-7; 7 nucleotides align to TRBD1. The V and J ends lost 1 base and 1 base, in that order; junction bases with no gene match: 1. The CDR3 contains 14 residues. Germline V CDR1 and CDR2: SGHVS, FNYEAQ.

V and J are TRBV5-1 and TRBJ2-7; TRBD1 matches 7 bases. This CDR3 comprises 14 residues. Unmatched junction bases numbered 11, after V lost 5 bases and J lost 6 bases. Germline CDR1 reads SGHRS; CDR2 reads YFSETQ. The CDR3 protein is CASSRRDSYLEQYF. Written as DNA, the CDR3 is TGCGCCAGCAGTCGCCGGGACAGCTATCTCGAGCAGTACTTC.

This clone was detected once. This chain connects TRBV29-1 to TRBJ1-2, with TRBD1 as a possible D gene (5 bases). Germline V CDR1 and CDR2: SQVTM, ANQGSEA. V lost 2 bases to trimming and J lost 5 bases, with 12 bases between them. This CDR3 spans 13 amino acids. The DNA for the CDR3 is TGCAGCGTTGAATGGGTCGGGGGTTATGGCTACACCTTC. Protein sequence: CSVEWVGGYGYTF. Combining the CDR3 with reference TRBV29-1 and TRBJ1-2 gives the whole variable domain SAVISQKPSRDICQRGTSLTIQCQVDSQVTMMFWYRQQPGQSLTLIATANQGSEATYESGFVIDKFPISRPNLTFSTLTVSNMSPEDSSIYLCSVEWVGGYGYTFGSGTRLTVV.

CDR3: CAWSLRGGGGWAQFF. In DNA form, the CDR3 reads TGTGCCTGGAGTCTGCGCGGGGGCGGCGGATGGGCCCAGTTCTTC. J is TRBJ2-1 and V is TRBV30, with D possibly TRBD2 on 7 matching bases. This CDR3 has 15 amino acids. V lost 2 bases and J 13 bases, leaving 24 bases between the germline ends. Germline V lookup: CDR1 GTSNPN, CDR2 SVGIG (reference sequence).

This chain connects TRBV11-2 to TRBJ1-2; D unclear. CDR3 size: 12 residues. Germline CDR1 and CDR2: SGHAT and FQNNGV. Trimming cost V 3 bases and J 3 bases, with 5 bases left between them. This CDR3 reads CASSLSDYGYTF. The CDR3 bases are TGTGCCAGCAGCTTGTCGGACTATGGCTACACCTTC.

This chain's CDR3 is CASSAGTVTYEQYF. CDR3 nucleotides: TGTGCCAGCTCAGCCGGGACAGTTACCTACGAGCAGTACTTC. The V gene is TRBV18, the J gene TRBJ2-7; 7 nucleotides agree with TRBD1. The ends lost 5 bases at V and 2 bases at J; junction bases unmatched: 6. The germline CDR1 and CDR2 sequences are KGHSH and LQKENI. This CDR3 is built from 14 residues.

This clone was seen only a few times. The chain couples TRBV28 to TRBJ1-2; D perhaps matches TRBD1 (5 bases). The CDR3 runs 13 residues. V lost 4 bases, J lost 10 bases, and 16 bases lay in between. The germline gives CDR1 MDHEN, CDR2 SYDVKM. CDR3 residues: CASSSRMGGDYTF. CDR3 nucleotides: TGTGCCAGCAGTTCCCGGATGGGGGGGGACTACACCTTC.

The chain employs TRBV18 and TRBJ2-7; perhaps TRBD1 as D (5 bases). The CDR3 has 13 residues. Between the trimmed V and J ends, which lost 1 base and 2 bases, there was a span of 6 bases. CDR1 and CDR2 (germline): KGHSH, LQKENI. The CDR3 bases are TGTGCCAGCTCACCACAGGACACCTACGAGCAGTACTTC. Protein sequence: CASSPQDTYEQYF.

Of note for this clone: The junction does not match germline at one end; this may be a read error. The chain links TRBV18 to TRBJ2-7; the match to TRBD2 covers 10 bases. The CDR3 is 14 residues long. Germline CDR1 reads KGHSH; CDR2 reads LQKENI. The DNA for the CDR3 is TGTGCCAGCTCGCCACCGGGACTAGCGAACGAGCAGTACTTC. It translates to CASSPPGLANEQYF.

A single count supports this clone. This chain links TRBV6-6 with TRBJ1-1; 9 bases line up with TRBD1. After removal of 6 bases from V and 3 bases from J, the junction contained 2 bases not matched to a gene. The CDR3 is made up of 13 amino acids. The germline CDR1 and CDR2 sequences are MNHNY and SVGAGI (reference sequence). CDR3 sequence (DNA): TGTGCCAGCAGACGACAGGGGGACACTGAAGCTTTCTTT. It encodes CASRRQGDTEAFF.

This chain connects TRBV5-1 to TRBJ2-1; 12 bases agree with TRBD1. The germline CDR1 and CDR2 sequences are SGHRS and YFSETQ. The CDR3 loop spans 15 amino acids. V dropped 3 bases and J dropped 8; count of bases not matched to a gene: 6. DNA of the CDR3: TGCGCCAGCAGCTGGACGGGACAGGGGGCTTATGAGCAGTTCTTC. Protein: CASSWTGQGAYEQFF. Full variable domain (remainder filled in from reference TRBV5-1 and TRBJ2-1): KAGVTQTPRYLIKTRGQQVTLSCSPISGHRSVSWYQQTPGQGLQFLFEYFSETQRNKGNFPGRFSGRQFSNSRSEMNVSTLELGDSALYLCASSWTGQGAYEQFFGPGTRLTVL.

The chain employs TRBV7-2 and TRBJ2-3; D perhaps matches TRBD2 (6 bases). Looked up from germline, CDR1 is SGHTA and CDR2 is FQGNSA. The CDR3 has 15 amino acids. The V end was cut by 5 bases, the J end by 5 bases, with 17 bases between. CDR3 sequence (DNA): TGTACCAGCAGCCCCCGGTCTAGCGCAAGAGATACGCAGTATTTT. Protein sequence: CTSSPRSSARDTQYF.

The V gene is TRBV5-6, the J gene TRBJ2-5; TRBD1 might be the D (5 bases). V was pared by 4 bases and J by 2 bases, with 9 bases between. CDR1 is SGHDT, CDR2 YYEEEE, per germline. The CDR3 length is 13 residues. Written as DNA, the CDR3 is TGTGCCAGCAGCCGAGACAGACAAGAGACCCAGTACTTC. Its translation is CASSRDRQETQYF.

The chain recombines TRBV11-3 with TRBJ1-1; 11 positions agree with TRBD1. In germline, CDR1 is SGHNT, CDR2 YENEEA. Trimming took 1 base from V and 2 from J; bases not matched to a gene: 0. This CDR3 is 15 amino acids long. The CDR3 nucleotides are TGTGCCAGCAGCTTAGGGACAGGGGGCAACACTGAAGCTTTCTTT. Translated, it gives CASSLGTGGNTEAFF. Looking up the rest from reference TRBV11-3 and TRBJ1-1 gives the full variable domain: EAGVVQSPRYKIIEKKQPVAFWCNPISGHNTLYWYLQNLGQGPELLIRYENEEAVDDSQLPKDRFSAERLKGVDSTLKIQPAELGDSAVYLCASSLGTGGNTEAFFGQGTRLTVV.

CDR3 in amino acids: CASSPPAGGTEAFF. The CDR3 DNA is TGTGCCAGCAGCCCCCCGGCAGGGGGCACTGAAGCTTTCTTT. The chain recombines TRBV28 with TRBJ1-1, with 7 bases aligning to TRBD1. Germline V gives CDR1 MDHEN, CDR2 SYDVKM. CDR3 size: 14 residues. V dropped 6 bases and J dropped 4; count of bases not matched to a gene: 8.

The chain carries TRBV7-2 and TRBJ2-7, with 7 bases fitting TRBD2. This CDR3 comprises 17 residues. V shed 2 bases, J shed 2 bases, and the junction held 12 bases outside the gene matches. CDR1 SGHTA and CDR2 FQGNSA come from the germline V gene. CDR3 residues: CASSLFPSPSGPYEQYF. CDR3 bases: TGTGCCAGCAGCTTATTCCCTTCGCCTAGCGGACCCTACGAGCAGTACTTC.

The chain has TRBV30 and TRBJ1-1; D is ambiguous. The CDR3 consists of 13 residues. The ends were cut back, 5 bases at V and 4 bases at J, with 14 bases in the middle. Germline values: CDR1 GTSNPN, CDR2 SVGIG (reference sequence). CDR3 DNA sequence: TGTGCCTGGCGAGGCAAGGCGAGCACTGAAGCTTTCTTT. Protein sequence: CAWRGKASTEAFF. The entire variable domain, with the rest obtained from reference TRBV30 and TRBJ1-1, is as follows: SQTIHQWPATLVQPVGSPLSLECTVEGTSNPNLYWYRQAAGRGLQLLFYSVGIGQISSEVPQNLSASRPQDRQFILSSKKLLLSDSGFYLCAWRGKASTEAFFGQGTRLTVV.

For the CDR3, the DNA is TGTGCCAGCATGTTAGGCACAGATACGCAGTATTTT. Its translation is CASMLGTDTQYF. This chain connects TRBV2 to TRBJ2-3; D is uncertain. The CDR3 spans 12 residues. Per the germline V gene, CDR1 is SNHLY and CDR2 is FYNNEI. The V end was cut by 7 bases, the J end by 1 base, with 6 bases between.

The chain carries TRBV13 and TRBJ2-7; 11 nucleotides match TRBD2. CDR3 size: 15 residues. Germline V CDR1 and CDR2: PRHDT, FYEKMQ (reference sequence). The J segment lost 4 bases and the V segment lost 4 bases, leaving 6 bases of the junction unmatched. In nucleotides, the CDR3 is TGTGCCAGCAGCTCCTATAGCGGGGGGGCATACGAGCAGTACTTC. Encoded protein: CASSSYSGGAYEQYF.

The genes are TRBV28 and TRBJ2-5; a possible D gene is TRBD1 (5 bases). V lost 5 bases to trimming and J lost 2 bases, with 15 bases between them. CDR1 MDHEN and CDR2 SYDVKM come from the germline V gene. The CDR3 is made up of 15 amino acids. The CDR3 loop is CASSEPLGLQETQYF. The CDR3 DNA reads TGTGCCAGCAGTGAACCGTTGGGGCTTCAAGAGACCCAGTACTTC. Combining the CDR3 with reference TRBV28 and TRBJ2-5 gives the whole variable domain DVKVTQSSRYLVKRTGEKVFLECVQDMDHENMFWYRQDPGLGLRLIYFSYDVKMKEKGDIPEGYSVSREKKERFSLILESASTNQTSMYLCASSEPLGLQETQYFGPGTRLLVL.

V and J are TRBV2 and TRBJ1-4; TRBD1 aligns across 7 bases. Germline CDR1 is SNHLY and CDR2 is FYNNEI. This CDR3 region has 16 residues. V dropped 6 bases and J dropped 0; count of bases not matched to a gene: 7. The CDR3 is CASRRDRWTTNEKLFF. The DNA of the CDR3 is TGTGCCAGCAGGAGGGACAGATGGACAACTAATGAAAAACTGTTTTTT.

The rearrangement links TRBV28 to TRBJ1-6, with TRBD1 identical over 11 bases. Germline-derived CDR1 and CDR2 are MDHEN and SYDVKM. This CDR3 comprises 15 residues. With 6 bases clipped from V and 7 bases from J, the junction kept 5 bases outside the gene matches. The CDR3 coding sequence is TGTGCCAGCAGAGGACAGGGGGCCGTAAATTCACCCCTCCACTTT. This translates into CASRGQGAVNSPLHF. The whole variable domain, remainder taken from reference TRBV28 and TRBJ1-6, is DVKVTQSSRYLVKRTGEKVFLECVQDMDHENMFWYRQDPGLGLRLIYFSYDVKMKEKGDIPEGYSVSREKKERFSLILESASTNQTSMYLCASRGQGAVNSPLHFGNGTRLTVT.

The chain links TRBV15 to TRBJ1-5; 12 nucleotides agree with TRBD1. The germline CDR1 and CDR2 sequences are LNHNV and YYDKDF (reference sequence). This CDR3 region has 17 residues. The junction had 7 bases not matched to a gene; V was cut back by 5 bases and J by 2 bases. The CDR3 sequence is CATSRRDRGRGNQPQHF. In DNA, the CDR3 is TGTGCCACCAGCCGGAGGGACAGGGGGCGAGGCAATCAGCCCCAGCATTTT.

The chain couples TRBV7-2 to TRBJ2-5; 12 bases map to TRBD1. There are 18 residues in the CDR3. The V gene end was trimmed by 6 bases and the J gene end by 3 bases; junction bases not matched to a gene: 14. Per the germline V gene, CDR1 is SGHTA and CDR2 is FQGNSA. The CDR3 protein is CASSSAGTGGARKETQYF. CDR3 DNA sequence: TGTGCCAGCAGTAGTGCCGGGACAGGGGGCGCCAGGAAAGAGACCCAGTACTTC.

This sequence joins TRBV28 and TRBJ1-3, with D perhaps TRBD1 (6 bases). Germline-derived CDR1 and CDR2 are MDHEN and SYDVKM. V lost 5 bases to trimming and J lost 7 bases, with 12 bases between them. This CDR3 contains 13 residues. The CDR3 DNA sequence: TGTGCCAGCAGTCCCGGGACACCTAACACCATATATTTT. This gives the protein CASSPGTPNTIYF.

This chain uses TRBV7-3 with TRBJ2-3; 9 bases are shared with TRBD1. The CDR3 extends over 13 amino acids. V shed 5 bases and J 5 bases; nucleotides not matched to a gene: 2. Per the germline V gene, CDR1 is SGHTA and CDR2 is FQGTGA. The CDR3 spells CASSRDRVDTQYF. DNA of the CDR3: TGTGCCAGCAGCCGGGACAGGGTAGATACGCAGTATTTT.

This sequence joins TRBV18 and TRBJ2-2; tentative D call: TRBD1 (5 bases). This CDR3 comprises 17 residues. Germline CDR1 is KGHSH and CDR2 is LQKENI. V was trimmed by 1 base and J by 0 bases, leaving 12 bases between them. In nucleotides, the CDR3 is TGTGCCAGCTCACCACTGACAGTTACCCCGAACACCGGGGAGCTGTTTTTT. The encoded protein is CASSPLTVTPNTGELFF. The variable domain in full, with the rest retrieved from reference TRBV18 and TRBJ2-2, is NAGVMQNPRHLVRRRGQEARLRCSPMKGHSHVYWYRQLPEEGLKFMVYLQKENIIDESGMPKERFSAEFPKEGPSILRIQQVVRGDSAAYFCASSPLTVTPNTGELFFGEGSRLTVL.

The V and J genes are TRBV7-9 and TRBJ2-6, with D possibly being TRBD1 (6 bases). Germline loops: CDR1 SEHNR, CDR2 FQNEAQ (reference sequence). The V gene lost 1 base and the J gene lost 0 bases, with 10 bases spanning the gap. This CDR3 contains 17 residues. The CDR3 nucleotides read TGTGCCAGCAGCTTAGACCGCAGGGGCTCTGGGGCCAACGTCCTGACTTTC. Translating gives CASSLDRRGSGANVLTF.

The chain employs TRBV2 and TRBJ2-2, with D tentatively TRBD2 (7 bases). Trimming took 9 bases from V and 6 from J, leaving 17 bases between them. Germline-derived CDR1 and CDR2 are SNHLY and FYNNEI. This CDR3 contains 14 residues. CDR3 coding DNA: TGTGCCAGTGGGGGGGGAAAGGGGGCCGGGGAGCTGTTTTTT. Amino acid sequence: CASGGGKGAGELFF.